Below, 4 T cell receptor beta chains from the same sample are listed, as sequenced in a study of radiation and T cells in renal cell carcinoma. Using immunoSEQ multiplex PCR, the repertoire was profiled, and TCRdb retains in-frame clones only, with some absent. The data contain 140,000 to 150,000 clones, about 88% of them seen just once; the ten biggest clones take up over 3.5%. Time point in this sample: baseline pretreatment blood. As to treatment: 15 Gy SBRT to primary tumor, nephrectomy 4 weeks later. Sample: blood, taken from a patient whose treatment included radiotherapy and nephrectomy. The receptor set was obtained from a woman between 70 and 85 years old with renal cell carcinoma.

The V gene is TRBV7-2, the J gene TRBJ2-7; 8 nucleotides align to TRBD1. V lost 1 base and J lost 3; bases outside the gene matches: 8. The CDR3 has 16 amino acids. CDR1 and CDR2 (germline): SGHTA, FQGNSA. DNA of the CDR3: TGTGCCAGCAGCTTAGGGACCGGGACAGGCCGCTACGAGCAGTACTTC. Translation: CASSLGTGTGRYEQYF.

The CDR3 DNA reads as TGTGCCACCCGACTAGCGGGGGGGGAGGGTGAGCAGTTCTTC. This gives the protein CATRLAGGEGEQFF. The chain has TRBV6-5 and TRBJ2-1; 14 bases fit TRBD2. The CDR3 loop spans 14 amino acids. From germline, CDR1 is MNHEY and CDR2 SVGAGI. With 10 bases clipped from V and 9 bases from J, the junction kept 8 bases outside the gene matches.

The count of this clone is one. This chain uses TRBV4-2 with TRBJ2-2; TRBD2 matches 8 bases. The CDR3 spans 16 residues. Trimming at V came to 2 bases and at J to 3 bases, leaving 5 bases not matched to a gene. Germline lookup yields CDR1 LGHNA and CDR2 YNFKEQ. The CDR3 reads CASSQTGGQYTGELFF. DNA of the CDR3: TGTGCCAGCAGCCAAACGGGGGGGCAATACACCGGGGAGCTGTTTTTT.

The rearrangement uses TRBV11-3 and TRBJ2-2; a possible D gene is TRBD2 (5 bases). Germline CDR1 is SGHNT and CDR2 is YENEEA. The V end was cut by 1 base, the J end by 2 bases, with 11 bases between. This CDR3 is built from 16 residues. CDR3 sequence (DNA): TGTGCCAGCAGCTTAGGCGGCGGGCTAAACACCGGGGAGCTGTTTTTT. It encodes CASSLGGGLNTGELFF.